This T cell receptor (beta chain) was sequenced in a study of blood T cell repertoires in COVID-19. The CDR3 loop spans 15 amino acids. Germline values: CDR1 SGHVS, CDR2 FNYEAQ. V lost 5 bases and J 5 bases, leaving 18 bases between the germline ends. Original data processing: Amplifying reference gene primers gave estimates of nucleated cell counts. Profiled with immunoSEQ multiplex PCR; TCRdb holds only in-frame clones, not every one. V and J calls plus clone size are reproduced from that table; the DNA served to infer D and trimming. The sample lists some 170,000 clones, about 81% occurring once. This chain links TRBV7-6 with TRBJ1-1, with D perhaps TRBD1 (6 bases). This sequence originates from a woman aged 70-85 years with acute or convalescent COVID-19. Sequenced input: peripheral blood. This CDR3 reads CASSPLQGGRTEAFF. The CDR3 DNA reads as TGTGCCAGCAGCCCCCTACAGGGAGGGAGGACTGAAGCTTTCTTT. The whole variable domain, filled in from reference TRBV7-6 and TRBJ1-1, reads GAGVSQSPRYKVTKRGQDVALRCDPISGHVSLYWYRQALGQGPEFLTYFNYEAQQDKSGLPNDRFSAERPEGSISTLTIQRTEQRDSAMYRCASSPLQGGRTEAFFGQGTRLTVV.